The 5 T cell receptor beta chains presented below share a single source sample, sequenced in a study of CD4+ T cells in melanoma. Profiling relied on immunoSEQ multiplex PCR, and the TCRdb table lists in-frame clones only, not all of them. The sample yields around 110,000 clones, 80% to 95% seen once. Sequenced sample: peripheral blood. Every receptor here comes from a human donor with melanoma.

V usage is TRBV7-2 and J usage is TRBJ2-5, with a weak D call TRBD1 (5 bases). The CDR3 has 15 residues. The germline V and J ends were trimmed by 1 base and 3 bases, with 12 bases remaining between them. Germline V CDR1 and CDR2: SGHTA, FQGNSA. The CDR3 here is CASSLVGAWEETQYF. CDR3 nucleotide sequence: TGTGCCAGCAGCTTAGTTGGGGCTTGGGAAGAGACCCAGTACTTC.

The V gene is TRBV6-1, the J gene TRBJ2-5; 9 nucleotides match TRBD1. This CDR3 spans 16 amino acids. Germline CDR1 and CDR2: MNHNS and SASEGT. The V gene end was trimmed by 4 bases and the J gene end by 5 bases; junction bases not matched to a gene: 11. CDR3 nucleotides: TGTGCCAGCAGTGGGGACAGGGTGGCCAGGAGGGAGACCCAGTACTTC. Translated: CASSGDRVARRETQYF.

The genes are TRBV18 and TRBJ2-7; D is unclear. This CDR3 is built from 15 residues. Germline lookup yields CDR1 KGHSH and CDR2 LQKENI. Trimming removed 4 bases from V and 3 bases from J, with 16 bases in between. The CDR3 loop is CASSRSSDGYYEQYF. The CDR3 bases are TGTGCCAGCTCACGGTCGAGCGACGGATACTACGAGCAGTACTTC.

The chain has TRBV4-1 and TRBJ1-4, with 7 bases fitting TRBD1. With 5 bases clipped from V and 7 bases from J, the junction kept 7 bases outside the gene matches. Germline lookup yields CDR1 MGHRA and CDR2 YSYEKL. The CDR3 loop spans 14 amino acids. The CDR3 DNA reads as TGCGCCAGCAGCTCGTGGACAGGTCCTGAAAAACTGTTTTTT. Translated, it gives CASSSWTGPEKLFF.

The sample holds one count of this clone. The chain employs TRBV30 and TRBJ1-2; possibly TRBD1 for D (5 bases). This CDR3 is 13 amino acids long. Trimming cost V 3 bases and J 2 bases, with 10 bases left between them. CDR1 is GTSNPN and CDR2 is SVGIG in the germline V gene (reference sequence). Here the CDR3 reads CAWRPEGNYGYTF. CDR3 nucleotide sequence: TGTGCCTGGAGGCCCGAGGGGAACTATGGCTACACCTTC.